Each of the 9 T cell receptor beta chains below was sequenced from the same sample in a study of shared clonotypes between healthy human individuals (dated by TCRdb to 2018 to 2020). The library was produced with the immunoSEQ multiplex PCR assay. Drawn from immuneACCESS, this table holds only the in-frame rearrangements with V and J called that TCRdb kept. Clones are partly lost; checked studies trace under half to an unresolved V gene and leave the rest unexplained. The sample includes 2 million to 2.5 million clones, with approximately 93% observed a single time. Together, the top ten hold 0.39% of the sample. The material sequenced was naive CD4+ T cells from PBMCs. Sample cell subset or site, as interpreted from the label and publication: CD45RA+ positively selected. These receptors originate from a man aged 18-30 years in good health. Some clones in this sample may be carry-over from other donors' samples.

This chain uses TRBV5-4 with TRBJ1-1, with D uncertain. Germline CDR1 and CDR2: SGHNT and YYREEE (reference sequence). Deletions cut 6 bases from V and 5 bases from J, with 17 bases between. The CDR3 is 14 amino acids. CDR3 sequence: CASTLPGKGTEAFF. CDR3 nucleotide sequence: TGTGCCAGCACCCTCCCGGGTAAGGGAACTGAAGCTTTCTTT.

The chain couples TRBV7-6 to TRBJ2-1; no definite D call. Per the germline V gene, CDR1 is SGHVS and CDR2 is FNYEAQ. V was shortened by 1 base and J by 1 base, with 8 bases between the two germline ends. The CDR3 runs 15 residues. The CDR3 nucleotides are TGTGCCAGCAGCTTAGATTTAGGGTCCTACAATGAGCAGTTCTTC. Protein sequence: CASSLDLGSYNEQFF.

This clone occurred once. The gene calls are TRBV6-5 and TRBJ1-4; TRBD1 is a possible D gene (5 bases). V lost 6 bases, J lost 8 bases, and 16 bases lay in between. There are 14 residues in the CDR3. Germline CDR1 is MNHEY and CDR2 is SVGAGI. The CDR3 DNA follows: TGTGCCAGCAGCATAGGGAGGGGTTACGAAAAACTGTTTTTT. This codes for CASSIGRGYEKLFF.

This clone has only one observation. The chain recombines TRBV9 with TRBJ2-5; D uncertain. Trimming took off 4 bases at V and 4 bases at J, with 14 bases between the two ends. Germline values: CDR1 SGDLS, CDR2 YYNGEE. CDR3 length: 14 residues. Written as DNA, the CDR3 is TGTGCCAGCAGCCCGGGTGGAAGGGCAGAGACCCAGTACTTC. It is translated as CASSPGGRAETQYF.

The CDR3: CASSPGTAHEQYF. The CDR3 DNA follows: TGTGCCAGCTCACCAGGGACAGCCCACGAGCAGTACTTC. This chain links TRBV18 with TRBJ2-7; 7 bases map to TRBD1. The CDR3 sequence is 13 residues long. V lost 2 bases, J lost 5 bases, and 3 bases stayed unmatched. The germline V gene encodes CDR1 KGHSH and CDR2 LQKENI.

The chain has TRBV5-1 and TRBJ1-1; D is undetermined. V lost 0 bases to trimming and J lost 7 bases, with 10 bases between them. Germline-derived CDR1 and CDR2 are SGHRS and YFSETQ. The CDR3 has 13 residues. The chain's CDR3 is CASSLGPEFEAFF. The DNA of the CDR3 is TGCGCCAGCAGCTTGGGGCCGGAATTTGAAGCTTTCTTT.

The chain uses TRBV29-1 and TRBJ2-3; D gene ambiguous. The ends were cut back, 4 bases at V and 6 bases at J, with 14 bases in the middle. CDR1 and CDR2 (germline): SQVTM, ANQGSEA. CDR3 length: 13 residues. CDR3 in DNA: TGCAGCGTTGCGGAATCCCCCGACGATACGCAGTATTTT. Its translation: CSVAESPDDTQYF.

The CDR3, as DNA: TGCGCCAGCAGCCAGATCAGCAGCTCCTACAATGAGCAGTTCTTC. It yields the protein CASSQISSSYNEQFF. This sequence joins TRBV4-3 and TRBJ2-1; the D is unclear. CDR1 and CDR2 from the germline V gene are LGHNA and YSLEER. Between the trimmed V and J ends, which lost 3 bases and 0 bases, there was a span of 9 bases. The CDR3 has 15 amino acids.

The chain couples TRBV6-6 to TRBJ1-1, with D maybe TRBD1 (5 bases). This CDR3 region has 11 residues. The germline V and J ends were trimmed by 9 bases and 6 bases, with 11 bases remaining between them. Germline V CDR1 and CDR2: MNHNY, SVGAGI (reference sequence). For the CDR3, the DNA is TGTGCCAGTGGGAGAGGGGCTGAAGCTTTCTTT. Translation: CASGRGAEAFF.